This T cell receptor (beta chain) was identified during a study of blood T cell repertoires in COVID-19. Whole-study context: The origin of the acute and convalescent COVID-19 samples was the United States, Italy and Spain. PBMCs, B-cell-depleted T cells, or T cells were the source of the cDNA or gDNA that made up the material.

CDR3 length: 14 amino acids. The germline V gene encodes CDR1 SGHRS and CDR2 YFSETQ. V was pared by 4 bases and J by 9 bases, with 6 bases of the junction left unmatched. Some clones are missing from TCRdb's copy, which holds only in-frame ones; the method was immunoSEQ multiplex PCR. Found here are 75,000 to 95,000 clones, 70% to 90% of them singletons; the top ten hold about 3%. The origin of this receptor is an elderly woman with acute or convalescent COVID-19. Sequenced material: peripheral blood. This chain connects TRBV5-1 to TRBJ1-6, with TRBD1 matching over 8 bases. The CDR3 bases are TGCGCCAGCAGCATCGACAGGGGAGGTTCACCCCTCCACTTT. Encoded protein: CASSIDRGGSPLHF. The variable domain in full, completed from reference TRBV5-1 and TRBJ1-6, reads KAGVTQTPRYLIKTRGQQVTLSCSPISGHRSVSWYQQTPGQGLQFLFEYFSETQRNKGNFPGRFSGRQFSNSRSEMNVSTLELGDSALYLCASSIDRGGSPLHFGNGTRLTVT.